This T cell receptor (beta chain) was identified in a study of CD8 T cells in ankylosing spondylitis. Study-wide results and limits: Blood from ankylosing spondylitis patients appeared to carry a characteristic roughly eight-variant TCR beta motif. Both synovial fluid and blood in reactive arthritis had previously been reported to carry some motif variants.

In regard to this clonotype: No antigen is known for it.

TCRdb recomputed calls from the 5' RACE reads with MiXCR, one row per CDR3 protein. The sample holds 670,000 or so distinct CDR3 sequences; 15% to 20% are singletons and the top ten take 19%. Trimming took off 5 bases at V and 4 bases at J, with 19 bases between the two ends. CDR1 LNHNV and CDR2 YYDKDF come from the germline V gene (reference sequence). The length of the CDR3 is 16 residues. Material: blood, either unsorted or a sorted T cell fraction (not recorded which). The receptor's source is a male donor with ankylosing spondylitis. The chain recombines TRBV15 with TRBJ2-3, with D tentatively TRBD1 or TRBD2 (5 bases each). The DNA for the CDR3 is TGTGCCACCAGCGCCTCGGTGGGGGTTGGCGCAGATACGCAGTATTTT. Translated: CATSASVGVGADTQYF.